The present T cell receptor beta chain was sequenced within a study of human T cells and chemical hapten exposure. Time point reported: patch test 2, 6 weeks after DPC sensitization. Specified treatment: therapeutic diphenylcyclopropenone sensitization with weekly scalp DPC. Each patch-test visit's blood sample preceded patch application. This clonotype was detected a few times. The library tagged individual cDNA molecules with unique molecular identifiers. TCRdb re-called the RACE reads with MiXCR, one entry per CDR3 protein. The sample has about 100,000 distinct CDR3 sequences; about an eighth are singletons. Trimming took 6 bases from V and 2 from J, leaving 11 bases between them. There are 13 residues in the CDR3.

This rearrangement joins TRBV12-3 or TRBV12-4 to TRBJ2-7; D unresolved. The sequences come from whole blood, collected in connection with sensitization to the hapten diphenylcyclopropenone (DPC). This TCR was sampled from a woman aged 40 to 49 with alopecia areata. Some clones in this sample may be carry-over from other donors' samples. This chain's CDR3 is CASRAHGAYEQYF. In DNA form, the CDR3 reads TGTGCCAGCAGGGCACATGGCGCCTACGAGCAGTACTTC.